The rows below give T cell receptor beta chains drawn from one sample of a study of T-cell reconstitution after alpha-beta-depleted transplantation in children. One entry per CDR3 protein results from TCRdb running MiXCR on the PCR reads. The sample consists of 500,000 to 750,000 distinct CDR3 sequences, around 13% of them appearing once. The sequences come from PBMCs, mostly from graft donor cells, collected 360 days after TCRalphabeta/CD19-depleted stem cell transplant. These receptors were collected from a male patient between 5 and 17 years old who had a stem cell transplant for acute myeloid leukemia, so the T cells may come from the graft donor. CDR3s include the opening cysteine and the closing phenylalanine or tryptophan. The order of the fields is clone size, V gene, J gene, D gene, CDR3 protein, CDR3 DNA. The D gene is left open where the match is weak. Size values are once, few and many counts, or a class for expanded clones, and some rows have none.

-,TRBV6-5,TRBJ1-2,-,CASRYLFGGNYGYTF,TGTGCCAGCAGATATCTTTTTGGTGGAAACTATGGCTACACCTTC
-,TRBV30,TRBJ2-7,-,CAWSVTGWTYEQYF,TGTGCCTGGAGTGTGACGGGGTGGACCTACGAGCAGTACTTC
-,TRBV15,TRBJ2-7,TRBD1,CATSRATGVGAYEQYF,TGTGCCACCAGCAGAGCCACAGGGGTGGGGGCCTACGAGCAGTACTTC
few,TRBV4-2,TRBJ2-7,-,CASSQGRDYEQYF,TGTGCCAGCAGCCAAGGCAGGGATTACGAGCAGTACTTC
many,TRBV4-2,TRBJ2-5,-,CASSQKVPNQETQYF,TGTGCCAGCAGCCAAAAGGTGCCGAACCAAGAGACCCAGTACTTC
many,TRBV28,TRBJ2-1,TRBD2,CASSQRGSILAGTYNEQFF,TGTGCCAGTTCCCAGCGGGGGAGTATCCTAGCGGGTACCTACAATGAGCAGTTCTTC
many,TRBV5-1,TRBJ2-1,-,CASSPSDPEQFF,TGCGCCAGCAGCCCCTCCGACCCTGAGCAGTTCTTC
few,TRBV7-3,TRBJ2-1,TRBD2,CASSSTSGRAPYNEQFF,TGTGCCAGCAGCTCGACTAGCGGGAGGGCCCCCTACAATGAGCAGTTCTTC
-,TRBV5-5,TRBJ2-7,-,CASSFPGAGEIKQYF,TGTGCCAGCAGCTTCCCAGGGGCGGGAGAGATCAAGCAGTACTTC
-,TRBV11-3,TRBJ2-1,-,CANSSALYRRDSSYNEQFF,TGTGCCAACAGCTCCGCCCTGTATCGGCGGGATAGCTCCTACAATGAGCAGTTCTTC
many,TRBV29-1,TRBJ2-7,TRBD2,CSPRGDGEYEQYF,TGCAGCCCCCGGGGGGACGGGGAATACGAGCAGTACTTC
-,TRBV2,TRBJ2-5,TRBD2,CASSESKVAGNKETQYF,TGTGCCAGCAGTGAATCTAAGGTAGCGGGAAACAAAGAGACCCAGTACTTC
few,TRBV2,TRBJ2-6,-,CASSKTLGVVSGANVLTF,TGTGCCAGCAGTAAAACCCTCGGAGTGGTCTCTGGGGCCAACGTCCTGACTTTC
many,TRBV4-2,TRBJ2-1,TRBD2,CASSQDLGGGAYNEQFF,TGTGCCAGCAGCCAAGATCTGGGCGGGGGGGCCTACAATGAGCAGTTCTTC
-,TRBV29-1,TRBJ2-5,-,CSVARVGETQYF,TGCAGCGTTGCCAGGGTCGGAGAGACCCAGTACTTC
few,TRBV29-1,TRBJ2-7,-,CSVEGRVHEQYF,TGCAGCGTTGAAGGGAGGGTGCACGAGCAGTACTTC
-,TRBV29-1,TRBJ2-5,-,CSVWHQETQYF,TGCAGCGTTTGGCACCAAGAGACCCAGTACTTC
few,TRBV29-1,TRBJ2-1,TRBD2,CSVLKQVGLAGWGEQFF,TGCAGCGTGCTTAAACAGGTGGGACTAGCGGGATGGGGGGAGCAGTTCTTC
-,TRBV5-1,TRBJ1-6,-,CASSLTRRNSPLHF,TGCGCCAGCAGCTTGACGCGGAGGAATTCACCCCTCCACTTT
-,TRBV5-4,TRBJ2-1,TRBD2,CASSLVSQRGYNEQFF,TGTGCCAGCAGCTTGGTATCCCAGCGGGGCTACAATGAGCAGTTCTTC
few,TRBV20-1,TRBJ2-3,-,CSARDLRNTQYF,TGCAGTGCTAGAGATCTAAGGAATACGCAGTATTTT
-,TRBV6-5,TRBJ2-5,TRBD2,CASSYSVSGRETQYF,TGTGCCAGCAGTTACTCCGTTAGCGGGAGAGAGACCCAGTACTTC
-,TRBV20-1,TRBJ2-1,TRBD2,CSARGSGSNEQFF,TGCAGTGCTAGAGGAAGCGGGAGCAATGAGCAGTTCTTC
-,TRBV7-9,TRBJ2-2,TRBD1,CASSYRGQGPNTGELFF,TGTGCCAGCAGCTACCGCGGACAGGGTCCGAACACCGGGGAGCTGTTTTTT
few,TRBV7-9,TRBJ2-7,-,CASSERDRPVYEQYF,TGTGCCAGCAGCGAGCGGGACAGACCTGTGTACGAGCAGTACTTC
many,TRBV2,TRBJ2-6,TRBD1,CASSGGTGSSGANVLTF,TGTGCCAGCAGTGGGGGGACAGGGAGCTCTGGGGCCAACGTCCTGACTTTC
few,TRBV12-3/TRBV12-4,TRBJ2-1,TRBD2,CASSLGREGLYNEQFF,TGTGCCAGCAGTTTAGGGCGGGAGGGCCTCTACAATGAGCAGTTCTTC
few,TRBV28,TRBJ1-5,-,CAIPGKKDQPQHF,TGTGCAATACCGGGCAAAAAGGATCAGCCCCAGCATTTT
few,TRBV2,TRBJ2-1,-,CARSVHEQFF,TGTGCCAGAAGCGTCCATGAGCAGTTCTTC
few,TRBV4-3,TRBJ2-2,-,CASSQGPTNTGELFF,TGCGCCAGCAGCCAAGGGCCGACCAACACCGGGGAGCTGTTTTTT
many,TRBV29-1,TRBJ2-5,TRBD2,CSGGLAGFQETQYF,TGCAGCGGAGGACTAGCGGGCTTCCAAGAGACCCAGTACTTC
few,TRBV9,TRBJ2-5,-,CASSPRHNTETQYF,TGTGCCAGCAGCCCCCGGCACAATACAGAGACCCAGTACTTC
-,TRBV11-2,TRBJ2-6,-,CASSQSSSGANVLTF,TGTGCCAGCAGCCAGTCGAGCTCTGGGGCCAACGTCCTGACTTTC
-,TRBV4-2,TRBJ2-5,TRBD1,CASSPRTGKETQYF,TGTGCCAGCAGCCCCCGGACAGGGAAAGAGACCCAGTACTTC
-,TRBV6-1,TRBJ2-2,-,CASRGALNTGELFF,TGTGCCAGCAGGGGTGCCCTGAACACCGGGGAGCTGTTTTTT
-,TRBV6-2/TRBV6-3,TRBJ2-2,TRBD2,CASSPSGRGGGELFF,TGTGCCAGCAGTCCTAGCGGGAGGGGAGGCGGGGAGCTGTTTTTT
few,TRBV29-1,TRBJ2-7,TRBD2,CSARLAGMGSYEQYF,TGCAGCGCACGACTAGCGGGAATGGGGAGCTACGAGCAGTACTTC
many,TRBV29-1,TRBJ2-1,-,CSYLNNEQFF,TGCAGCTACCTCAACAATGAGCAGTTCTTC
many,TRBV6-2/TRBV6-3,TRBJ2-5,-,CASSSVGGRQETQYF,TGTGCCAGCAGTTCCGTAGGAGGGAGGCAAGAGACCCAGTACTTC
-,TRBV7-2,TRBJ2-7,-,CASSLDDGVEQYF,TGTGCCAGCAGCTTAGACGACGGGGTCGAGCAGTACTTC
few,TRBV6-1,TRBJ2-5,-,CASTKPGGQETQYF,TGTGCCAGCACCAAACCTGGGGGACAAGAGACCCAGTACTTC
-,TRBV27,TRBJ2-7,-,CASSLSLGMGEQYF,TGTGCCAGCAGTTTATCCCTCGGGATGGGGGAGCAGTACTTC
-,TRBV18,TRBJ2-5,-,CASSPAGQQQETQYF,TGTGCCAGCTCACCCGCAGGACAGCAGCAAGAGACCCAGTACTTC
many,TRBV5-6,TRBJ2-1,-,CASTSGANEQFF,TGTGCCAGCACTTCAGGAGCAAATGAGCAGTTCTTC
many,TRBV20-1,TRBJ2-1,-,CSATETAEQFF,TGCAGTGCTACCGAGACCGCTGAGCAGTTCTTC
few,TRBV12-3/TRBV12-4,TRBJ2-7,-,CASSPRGSREGYF,TGTGCCAGCAGTCCTAGAGGGTCCCGAGAAGGGTACTTC
few,TRBV29-1,TRBJ1-3,-,CSSRWGRDGNTIYF,TGCAGCTCCCGGTGGGGACGTGATGGGAACACCATATATTTT
few,TRBV5-5,TRBJ2-3,-,CASSPSLLDTQYF,TGTGCCAGCAGCCCGAGCCTCCTAGATACGCAGTATTTT
-,TRBV18,TRBJ2-2,-,CASSLRDWNTGELFF,TGTGCCAGCTCACTCCGGGACTGGAACACCGGGGAGCTGTTTTTT
-,TRBV4-3,TRBJ2-5,-,CASSQAYLNTIIQETQYF,TGCGCCAGCAGCCAAGCTTACTTGAACACCATCATACAAGAGACCCAGTACTTC
few,TRBV6-2/TRBV6-3,TRBJ2-1,TRBD2,CASSYTVGLAVMSYNEQFF,TGTGCCAGCAGTTACACCGTAGGACTAGCGGTTATGTCCTACAATGAGCAGTTCTTC
-,TRBV2,TRBJ2-5,-,CAIFAGTQYF,TGTGCCATCTTCGCGGGGACCCAGTACTTC
few,TRBV12-3/TRBV12-4,TRBJ2-2,-,CASSSGRPTLELFF,TGTGCCAGCAGCTCGGGGCGACCCACCCTTGAGCTGTTTTTT
few,TRBV29-1,TRBJ2-3,-,CSVAGLLTDTQYF,TGCAGCGTTGCCGGATTACTCACAGATACGCAGTATTTT
few,TRBV30,TRBJ2-7,-,CAWTRAYEQYF,TGTGCCTGGACCAGGGCTTACGAGCAGTACTTC
many,TRBV20-1,TRBJ2-5,TRBD2,CSARDRGVASGSWGETQYF,TGCAGTGCTAGAGATCGGGGGGTTGCTAGCGGGAGCTGGGGGGAGACCCAGTACTTC
many,TRBV20-1,TRBJ2-3,-,CSAPGHTDTQYF,TGCAGTGCCCCGGGGCACACAGATACGCAGTATTTT